Here is one TCR beta chain with its context. Its matching antigen is unknown. V dropped 0 bases and J dropped 2 bases, with 9 bases sitting between them. The CDR3 has 14 residues. CDR1 and CDR2 from the germline V gene are SGHTS and YDEGEE. The assay was immunoSEQ multiplex PCR, and TCRdb's table has in-frame clones only and misses some. The data show roughly 70,000 clones, approximately 82% seen once. The sample is drawn from a study of OX40 agonist ivuxolimab in advanced cancers. Findings and caveats of the study: Among the lowest peripheral clonal expansion occurred in 0.1-3.0 mg/kg partial responders. Blood T cells, both CD4+ and CD8+, expanded clonally by week 6 at 0.1 to 3.0 mg/kg.

The study sampled blood at baseline, cycle 4 day 1, and cycle 7 day 1. This receptor was taken from an adult with an advanced solid tumor such as melanoma, head and neck, liver or kidney cancer. The source material was CD4+ or CD8+ T cells sorted from blood, sampled in a trial of the OX40 agonist ivuxolimab. The V gene is TRBV5-8, the J gene TRBJ2-7; no clear D. DNA for the CDR3: TGTGCCAGCAGCTTGGAAGGCAGTACCTACGAGCAGTACTTC. Translated: CASSLEGSTYEQYF.